This T cell receptor (beta chain) was sequenced during a study of CD4 T cells in relation to SARS-CoV-2 and coronaviruses. About the research overall: ViraFEST: approximately 10-day antigen culture of PBMCs, then TCR beta CDR3 sequencing.

Unexposed donor CD4+ T cells date from about 2011-2019, before the COVID-19 pandemic. The cells were cultured for 10 days before CD4+ T cells were isolated. Unexposed-donor CD4+ T cells were probed with SARS-CoV-2 S/N and four cold-coronavirus spikes, cells permitting. From germline, CDR1 is KGHSH and CDR2 LQKENI. The CDR3 has 15 amino acids. The V and J ends lost 10 bases and 2 bases, in that order; junction bases with no gene match: 8. As regards this clone: Its antigen remains unknown.

TCRdb's copy holds only in-frame clones and misses some; the assay was immunoSEQ multiplex PCR. Counted here are roughly 21,000 clones, roughly 79% occurring once; the ten biggest clones make up approximately 15%. Sequencing was carried out using CD4+ T cells from PBMCs, cultured in vitro. This TCR came from a human donor in good health. J is TRBJ1-1 and V is TRBV18; 12 bases agree with TRBD1. The CDR3 here is CATTGTGGENTEAFF. CDR3 coding DNA: TGTGCCACGACGGGGACAGGGGGCGAAAACACTGAAGCTTTCTTT.